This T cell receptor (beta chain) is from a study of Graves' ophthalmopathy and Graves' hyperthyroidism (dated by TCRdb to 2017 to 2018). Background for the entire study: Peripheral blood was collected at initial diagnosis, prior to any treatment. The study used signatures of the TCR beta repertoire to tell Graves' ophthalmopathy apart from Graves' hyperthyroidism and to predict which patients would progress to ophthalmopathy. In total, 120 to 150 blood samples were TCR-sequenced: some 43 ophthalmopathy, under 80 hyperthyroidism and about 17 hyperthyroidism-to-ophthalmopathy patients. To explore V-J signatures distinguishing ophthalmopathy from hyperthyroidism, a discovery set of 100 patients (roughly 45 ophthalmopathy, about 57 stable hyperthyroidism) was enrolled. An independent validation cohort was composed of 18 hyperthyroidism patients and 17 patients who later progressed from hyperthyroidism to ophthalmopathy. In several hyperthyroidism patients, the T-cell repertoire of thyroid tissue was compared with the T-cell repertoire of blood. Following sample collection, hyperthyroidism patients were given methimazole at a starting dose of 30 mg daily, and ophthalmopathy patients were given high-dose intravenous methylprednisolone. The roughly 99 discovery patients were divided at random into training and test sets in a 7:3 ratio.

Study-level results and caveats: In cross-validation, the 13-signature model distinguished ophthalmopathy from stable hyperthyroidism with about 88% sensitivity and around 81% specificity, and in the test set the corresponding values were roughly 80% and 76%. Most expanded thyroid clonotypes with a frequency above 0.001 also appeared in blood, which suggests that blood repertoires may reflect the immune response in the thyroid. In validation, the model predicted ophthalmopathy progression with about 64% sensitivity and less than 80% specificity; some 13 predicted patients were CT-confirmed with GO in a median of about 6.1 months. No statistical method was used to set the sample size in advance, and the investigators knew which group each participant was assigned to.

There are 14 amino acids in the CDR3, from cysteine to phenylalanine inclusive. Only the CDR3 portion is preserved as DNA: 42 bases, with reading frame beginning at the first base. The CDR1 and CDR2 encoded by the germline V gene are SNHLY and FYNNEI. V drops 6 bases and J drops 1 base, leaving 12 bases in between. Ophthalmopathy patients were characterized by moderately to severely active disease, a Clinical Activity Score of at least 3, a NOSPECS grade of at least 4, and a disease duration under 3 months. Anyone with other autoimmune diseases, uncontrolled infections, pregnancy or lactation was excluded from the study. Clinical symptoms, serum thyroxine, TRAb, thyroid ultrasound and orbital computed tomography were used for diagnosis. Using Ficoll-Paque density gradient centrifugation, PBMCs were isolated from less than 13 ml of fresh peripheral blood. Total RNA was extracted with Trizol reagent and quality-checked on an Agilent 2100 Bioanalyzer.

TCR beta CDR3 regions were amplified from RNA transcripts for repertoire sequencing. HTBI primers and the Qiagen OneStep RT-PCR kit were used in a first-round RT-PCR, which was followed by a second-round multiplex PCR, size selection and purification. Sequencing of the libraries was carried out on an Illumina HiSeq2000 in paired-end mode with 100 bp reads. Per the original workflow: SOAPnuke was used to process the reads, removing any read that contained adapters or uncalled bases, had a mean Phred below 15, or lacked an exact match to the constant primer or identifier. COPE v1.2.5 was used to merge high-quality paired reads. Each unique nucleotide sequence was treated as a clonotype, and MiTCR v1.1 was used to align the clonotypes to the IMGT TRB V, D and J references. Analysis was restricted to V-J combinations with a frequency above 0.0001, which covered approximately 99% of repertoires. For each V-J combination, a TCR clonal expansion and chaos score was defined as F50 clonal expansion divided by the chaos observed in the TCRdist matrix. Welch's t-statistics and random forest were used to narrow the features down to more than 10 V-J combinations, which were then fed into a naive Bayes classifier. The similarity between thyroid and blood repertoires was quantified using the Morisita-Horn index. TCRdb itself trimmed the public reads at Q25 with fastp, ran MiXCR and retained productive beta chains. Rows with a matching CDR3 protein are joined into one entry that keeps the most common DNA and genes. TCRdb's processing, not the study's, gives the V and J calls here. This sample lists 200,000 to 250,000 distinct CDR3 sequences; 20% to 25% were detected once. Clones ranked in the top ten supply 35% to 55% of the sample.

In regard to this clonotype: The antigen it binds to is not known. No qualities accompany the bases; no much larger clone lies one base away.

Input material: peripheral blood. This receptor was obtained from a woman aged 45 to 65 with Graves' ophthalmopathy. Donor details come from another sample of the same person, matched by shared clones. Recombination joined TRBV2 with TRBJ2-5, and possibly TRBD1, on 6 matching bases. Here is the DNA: TGTGCCAGCAGGTGGACAGTGGCCCAAGAGACCCAGTACTTC. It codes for CASRWTVAQETQYF.